The 4 T cell receptor beta chains in this list originate from one sample, sequenced in a study of control samples from healthy donors and cancer patients. TCRdb keeps only in-frame clones here, not all; method: immunoSEQ multiplex PCR. The sample carries about 140,000 clones, approximately 86% recorded once. Input material: blood. These receptor sequences come from a man aged 18-30 years in good health.

This clone showed up just a few times. The chain is built from TRBV4-2 and TRBJ2-4; TRBD1 aligns across 11 bases. The CDR3 is 17 amino acids. The germline V gene has CDR1 LGHNA and CDR2 YNFKEQ. Trimming at V came to 2 bases and at J to 5 bases, leaving 8 bases not matched to a gene. CDR3 in amino acids: CASSQKAGTGGENIQYF. DNA for the CDR3: TGTGCCAGCAGCCAAAAGGCCGGGACAGGGGGGGAAAACATTCAGTACTTC.

V and J are TRBV7-3 and TRBJ2-2; TRBD2 might be the D (5 bases). This CDR3 is built from 16 residues. The V and J ends lost 4 bases and 6 bases respectively, with 18 bases between them. Per the germline V gene, CDR1 is SGHTA and CDR2 is FQGTGA. CDR3 nucleotide sequence: TGTGCCAGCAGCTCAGACGCACGGGGTTTATCCGGGGAGCTGTTTTTT. Protein product: CASSSDARGLSGELFF.

This chain links TRBV4-2 with TRBJ1-2; TRBD1 matches 9 bases. V dropped 4 bases and J dropped 8; count of bases not matched to a gene: 11. Germline V gene data show CDR1 as LGHNA and CDR2 as YNFKEQ. CDR3 length: 15 residues. The DNA for the CDR3 is TGTGCCAGCAGCCCTGATGGACAGGGGAAGAACGGCTACACCTTC. It specifies CASSPDGQGKNGYTF.

This chain uses TRBV5-6 with TRBJ2-7; D uncertain. Between the trimmed V and J ends, which lost 0 bases and 0 bases, there was a span of 7 bases. From germline, CDR1 is SGHDT and CDR2 YYEEEE. The CDR3 runs 14 residues. CDR3 sequence reads: CASSLGLGSYEQYF. The CDR3 DNA follows: TGTGCCAGCAGCTTGGGATTGGGCTCCTACGAGCAGTACTTC. The variable domain in full, with the rest retrieved from reference TRBV5-6 and TRBJ2-7, is DAGVTQSPTHLIKTRGQQVTLRCSPKSGHDTVSWYQQALGQGPQFIFQYYEEEERQRGNFPDRFSGHQFPNYSSELNVNALLLGDSALYLCASSLGLGSYEQYFGPGTRLTVT.